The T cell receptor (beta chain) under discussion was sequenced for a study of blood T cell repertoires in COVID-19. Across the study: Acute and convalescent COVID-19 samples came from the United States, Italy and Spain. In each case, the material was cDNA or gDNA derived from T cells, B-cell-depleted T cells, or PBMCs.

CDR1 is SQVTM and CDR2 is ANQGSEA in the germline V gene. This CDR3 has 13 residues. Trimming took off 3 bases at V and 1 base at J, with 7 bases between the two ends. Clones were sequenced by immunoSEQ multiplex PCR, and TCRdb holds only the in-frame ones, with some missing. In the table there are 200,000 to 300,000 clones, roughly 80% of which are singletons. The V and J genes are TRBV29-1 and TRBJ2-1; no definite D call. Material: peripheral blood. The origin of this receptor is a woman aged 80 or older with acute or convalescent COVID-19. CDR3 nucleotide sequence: TGCAGCGTTGATGCGGCTTCCTACAATGAGCAGTTCTTC. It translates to CSVDAASYNEQFF.